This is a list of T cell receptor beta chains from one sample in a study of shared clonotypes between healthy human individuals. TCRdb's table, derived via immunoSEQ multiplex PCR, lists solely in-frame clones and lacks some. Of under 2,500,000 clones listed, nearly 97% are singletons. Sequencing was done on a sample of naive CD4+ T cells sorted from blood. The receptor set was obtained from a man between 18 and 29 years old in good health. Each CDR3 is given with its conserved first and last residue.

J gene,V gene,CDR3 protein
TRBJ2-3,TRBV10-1,CASSDWGQGSSDTQYF
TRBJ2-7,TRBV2,CASSKDFPSSYEQYF
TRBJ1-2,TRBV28,CASSESRDRKTALRSF
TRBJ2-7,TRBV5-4,CASSSPGDTYEQYF
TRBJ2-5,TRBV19,CASSPQQGRWETQYF
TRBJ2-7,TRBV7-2,CASSLAGSSPYEQYF
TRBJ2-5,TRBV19,CASSIKGSMYQETQYF
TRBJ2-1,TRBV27,CASSPILAGGISYNEQFF
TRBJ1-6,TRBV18,CASSPRVSEPLHF
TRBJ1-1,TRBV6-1,CASSEAWNTEAFF
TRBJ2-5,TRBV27,CATRETQYF
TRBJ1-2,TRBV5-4,CASSLGWQGGGYTF
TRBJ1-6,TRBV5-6,CASSLAAGANSPLHF
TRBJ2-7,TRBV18,CASSPPGAYEQYF
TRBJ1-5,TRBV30,CAWREAGQDQPQHF
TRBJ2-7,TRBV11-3,CASSLGNEQYF
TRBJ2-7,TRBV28,CASSFYRYEQYF
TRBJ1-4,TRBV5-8,CASSWPPGQHNEKLFF
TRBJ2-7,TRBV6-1,CASSALTGGRNEQYF
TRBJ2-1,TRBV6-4,CASSVVAGAHEQFF
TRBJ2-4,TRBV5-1,CASRAGTGADIQYF
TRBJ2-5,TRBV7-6,CASSNPGPTGETQYF
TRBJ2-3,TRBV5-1,CASSLNGGGDTQYF
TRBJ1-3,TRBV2,CASSDGGNSGNTIYF
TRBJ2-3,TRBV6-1,CASRTGLSGTDTQYF
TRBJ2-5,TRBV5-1,CASSLQLAAETQYF
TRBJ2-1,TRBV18,CASSPSQGRVNEQFF
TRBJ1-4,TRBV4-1,CASSHRGEVTNEKLFF
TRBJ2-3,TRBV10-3,CAISPGQNTDTQYF
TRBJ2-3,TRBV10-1,CASSMGGSTDTQYF
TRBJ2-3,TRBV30,CAWSVIGLSTDTQYF
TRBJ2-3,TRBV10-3,CATAAGSTDTQYF
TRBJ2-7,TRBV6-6,CASSYIEGGYEQYF
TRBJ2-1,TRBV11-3,CASSRTGTSGGKQFF
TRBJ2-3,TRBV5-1,CASSPRGQTSTDTQYF
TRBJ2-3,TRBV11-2,CASSATSGTLDRYGTQYF
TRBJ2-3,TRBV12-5,CASGLGNRGNIDTQYF
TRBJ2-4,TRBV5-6,CASSFWTGRDIQYF
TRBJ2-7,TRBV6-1,CASSEWTSGSSYEQYF
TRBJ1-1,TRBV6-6,CASSPGGQGRAFF
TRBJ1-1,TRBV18,CASSPLSPAGTEAFF